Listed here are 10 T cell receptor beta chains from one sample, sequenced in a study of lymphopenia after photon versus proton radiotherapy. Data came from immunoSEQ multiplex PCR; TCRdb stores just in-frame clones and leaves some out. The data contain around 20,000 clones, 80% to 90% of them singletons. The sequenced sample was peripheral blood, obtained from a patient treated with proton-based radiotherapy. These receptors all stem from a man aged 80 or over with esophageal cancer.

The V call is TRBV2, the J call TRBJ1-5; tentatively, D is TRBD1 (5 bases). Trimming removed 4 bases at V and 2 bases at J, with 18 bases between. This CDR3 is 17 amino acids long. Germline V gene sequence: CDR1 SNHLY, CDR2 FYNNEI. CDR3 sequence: CASSVRQGGAGNQPQHF. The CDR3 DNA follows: TGTGCCAGCAGTGTGCGGCAGGGCGGTGCGGGCAATCAGCCCCAGCATTTT.

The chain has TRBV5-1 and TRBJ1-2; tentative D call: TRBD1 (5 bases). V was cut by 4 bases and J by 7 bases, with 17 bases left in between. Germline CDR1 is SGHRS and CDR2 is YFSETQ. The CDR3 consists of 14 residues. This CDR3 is CASSPTGGGGGYTF. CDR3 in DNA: TGCGCCAGCAGCCCCACCGGCGGGGGAGGTGGCTACACCTTC.

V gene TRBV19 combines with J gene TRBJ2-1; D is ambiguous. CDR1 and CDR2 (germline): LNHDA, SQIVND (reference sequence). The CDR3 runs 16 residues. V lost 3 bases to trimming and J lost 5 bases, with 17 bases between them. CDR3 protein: CASSIELSRRNNEQFF. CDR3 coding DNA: TGTGCCAGTAGTATTGAGCTTAGCCGGAGAAACAATGAGCAGTTCTTC.

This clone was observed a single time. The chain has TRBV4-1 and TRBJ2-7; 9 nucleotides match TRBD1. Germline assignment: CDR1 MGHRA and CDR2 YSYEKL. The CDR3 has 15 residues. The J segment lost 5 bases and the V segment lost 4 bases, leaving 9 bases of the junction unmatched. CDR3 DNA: TGCGCCAGCAGCCTTTCCGGGACAGGGCACGACGAGCAGTACTTC. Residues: CASSLSGTGHDEQYF.

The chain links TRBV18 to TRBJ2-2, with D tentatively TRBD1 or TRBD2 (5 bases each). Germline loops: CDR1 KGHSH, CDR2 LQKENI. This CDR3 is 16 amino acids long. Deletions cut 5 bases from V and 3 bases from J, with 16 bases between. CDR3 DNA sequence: TGTGCCAGCTCAACACGGGGCTGGGGAGACACCGGGGAGCTGTTTTTT. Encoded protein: CASSTRGWGDTGELFF.

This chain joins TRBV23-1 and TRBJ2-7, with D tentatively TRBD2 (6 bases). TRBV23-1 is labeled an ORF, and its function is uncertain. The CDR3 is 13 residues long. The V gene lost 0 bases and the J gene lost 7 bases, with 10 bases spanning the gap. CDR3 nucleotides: TGCGCCAGCAGTCAATCCGGGGGTGAAGAGCAGTACTTC. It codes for CASSQSGGEEQYF.

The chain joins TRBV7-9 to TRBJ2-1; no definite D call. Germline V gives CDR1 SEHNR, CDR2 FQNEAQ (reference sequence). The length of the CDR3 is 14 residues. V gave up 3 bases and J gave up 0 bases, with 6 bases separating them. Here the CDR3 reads CASSFRSSYNEQFF. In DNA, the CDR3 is TGTGCCAGCAGCTTCCGGAGCTCCTACAATGAGCAGTTCTTC.

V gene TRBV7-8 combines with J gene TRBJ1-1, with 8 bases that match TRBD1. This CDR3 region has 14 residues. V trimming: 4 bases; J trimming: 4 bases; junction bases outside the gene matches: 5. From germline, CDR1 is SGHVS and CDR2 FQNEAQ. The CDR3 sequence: CASSSQGALTEAFF. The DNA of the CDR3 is TGTGCCAGCAGCTCCCAGGGGGCGCTCACTGAAGCTTTCTTT. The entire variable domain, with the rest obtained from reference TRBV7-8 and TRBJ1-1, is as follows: GAGVSQSPRYKVAKRGQDVALRCDPISGHVSLFWYQQALGQGPEFLTYFQNEAQLDKSGLPSDRFFAERPEGSVSTLKIQRTQQEDSAVYLCASSSQGALTEAFFGQGTRLTVV.

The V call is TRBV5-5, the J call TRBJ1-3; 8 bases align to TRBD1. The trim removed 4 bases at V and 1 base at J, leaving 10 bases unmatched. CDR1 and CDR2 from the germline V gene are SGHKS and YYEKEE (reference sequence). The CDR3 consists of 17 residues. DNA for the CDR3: TGTGCCAGCAGCCGGGGGCAGGGGGCGCATTCTGGAAACACCATATATTTT. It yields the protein CASSRGQGAHSGNTIYF.

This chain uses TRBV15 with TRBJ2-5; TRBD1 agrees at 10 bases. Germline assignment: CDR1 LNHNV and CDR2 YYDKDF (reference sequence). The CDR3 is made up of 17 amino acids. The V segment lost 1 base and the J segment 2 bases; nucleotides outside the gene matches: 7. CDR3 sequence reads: CATSRVGTGVTQETQYF. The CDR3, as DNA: TGTGCCACCAGCAGAGTAGGGACAGGGGTGACACAAGAGACCCAGTACTTC.